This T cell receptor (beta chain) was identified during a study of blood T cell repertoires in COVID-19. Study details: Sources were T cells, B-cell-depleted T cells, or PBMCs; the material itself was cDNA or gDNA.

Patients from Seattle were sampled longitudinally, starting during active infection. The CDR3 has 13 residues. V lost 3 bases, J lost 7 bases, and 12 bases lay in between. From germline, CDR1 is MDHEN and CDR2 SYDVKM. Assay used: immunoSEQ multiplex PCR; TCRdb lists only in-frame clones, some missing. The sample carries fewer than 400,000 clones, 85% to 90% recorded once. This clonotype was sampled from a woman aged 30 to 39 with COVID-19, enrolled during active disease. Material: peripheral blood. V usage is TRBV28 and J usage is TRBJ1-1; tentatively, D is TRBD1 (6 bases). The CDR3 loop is CASSFRGLGEAFF. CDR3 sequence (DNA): TGTGCCAGCAGTTTCAGGGGATTGGGTGAAGCTTTCTTT.